This entry lists 8 T cell receptor beta chains sequenced from one sample in a study of T cells in Graves' hyperthyroidism and ophthalmopathy. Researchers amplified the TCR beta CDR3 regions from RNA transcripts. Initially, a first-round RT-PCR of the TCR CDR3 employed the HTBI primer set. TCRdb reprocessed the multiplex PCR reads with MiXCR, giving one entry per CDR3 protein. The sample gives about 350,000 distinct CDR3 sequences, about 18% of which show up once; about 3.7% is in the top ten. Source material: blood. These receptors all come from a woman in her late teens or twenties with Graves' hyperthyroidism.

Many counts were recorded for this clonotype. This chain links TRBV11-1 with TRBJ1-2, with TRBD1 as a possible D gene (5 bases). Germline V CDR1 and CDR2: SGHAT, FQDESV (reference sequence). Trimming removed 3 bases from V and 6 bases from J, with 8 bases in between. The CDR3 covers 12 residues. CDR3 in DNA: TGTGCCAGCAGCTTCGGGGACCATGGCTACACCTTC. This sequence encodes CASSFGDHGYTF.

This clonotype has ten or more counts. The gene calls are TRBV20-1 and TRBJ2-7; 13 bases are a match to TRBD2. Losses at the gene ends were 1 base for V and 0 bases for J; bases not matched to a gene: 3. The CDR3 is 16 residues long. The germline V gene encodes CDR1 DFQATT and CDR2 SNEGSKA (reference sequence). The CDR3 DNA sequence: TGCAGTGCTAGAGGACTAGCGGGGGGAAGCTCCTACGAGCAGTACTTC. Its translation: CSARGLAGGSSYEQYF.

There are many counts of this clonotype. The DNA for the CDR3 is TGTGCCAGCAGTTTTCGGGGGCTCTATGGCTACACCTTC. This translates into CASSFRGLYGYTF. The chain is built from TRBV27 and TRBJ1-2, with D possibly being TRBD1 (6 bases). CDR3 size: 13 residues. V shed 3 bases and J shed 4 bases, with 9 bases lying between them. CDR1 and CDR2 (germline): MNHEY, SMNVEV (reference sequence).

The table lists this clonotype with a count of one. This chain uses TRBV28 with TRBJ1-5, with D hard to call. V lost 3 bases, J lost 0 bases, and 9 bases lay in between. The CDR3 spans 15 residues. Germline loops: CDR1 MDHEN, CDR2 SYDVKM. The CDR3 spells CASSFGSHSNQPQHF. CDR3 nucleotide sequence: TGTGCCAGCAGTTTTGGGAGCCATAGCAATCAGCCCCAGCATTTT.

In this sample, this clonotype turned up many times. The chain uses TRBV7-9 and TRBJ2-5; D perhaps matches TRBD2 (6 bases). This CDR3 region has 16 residues. V lost 4 bases and J lost 4, with 19 bases in between. The germline gives CDR1 SEHNR, CDR2 FQNEAQ (reference sequence). DNA of the CDR3: TGTGCCAGCAGCTCAGTAGGGGCCGGGAGAGGAGAGACCCAGTACTTC. It codes for CASSSVGAGRGETQYF.

The CDR3, as DNA: TGTGCCAGCAGAGACCCCCTCAGCGGGGAGCTGTTTTTT. Residues: CASRDPLSGELFF. The chain joins TRBV6-1 to TRBJ2-2; D uncertain. This CDR3 has 13 amino acids. Trimming shortened V by 6 bases and J by 7 bases, and 12 bases separated the two germline ends. Germline loops: CDR1 MNHNS, CDR2 SASEGT.

Ten or more counts support this clonotype. The gene calls are TRBV27 and TRBJ1-5; a weak D match, TRBD1 (5 bases). V lost 3 bases and J 1 base, leaving 13 bases between the germline ends. Germline loops: CDR1 MNHEY, CDR2 SMNVEV (reference sequence). The CDR3 contains 16 residues. CDR3 DNA sequence: TGTGCCAGCAGTTTTTACGGGGGAGGCAGCAATCAGCCCCAGCATTTT. Translated: CASSFYGGGSNQPQHF.

About this clonotype: This sequence may be a read error, since a much larger clone differs from it by one base. The rearrangement links TRBV5-4 to TRBJ2-2; D may be TRBD1 (6 bases). Germline V CDR1 and CDR2: SGHNT, YYREEE (reference sequence). V was shortened by 1 base and J by 6 bases, with 19 bases between the two germline ends. The CDR3 has 17 residues. The chain's CDR3 is CASSLYSAQGLPGELFF. CDR3 DNA sequence: TGTGCCAGCAGCTTGTATAGCGCCCAGGGGCTGCCCGGGGAGCTGTTTTTT.